This is a list of T cell receptor beta chains from one sample in a study of T cells after yellow fever vaccination. TCRdb reprocessed the 5' RACE reads via MiXCR and lists one record per CDR3 protein. Of 95,000 to 150,000 distinct CDR3 sequences listed, around 15% are singletons. The sequencing here drew on CD8+ T cells sorted from PBMCs, taken 5 days after the yellow fever booster vaccination. The receptors come from a young man who received the YFV17D yellow fever vaccine. CDR3s include the opening cysteine and the closing phenylalanine or tryptophan. D genes are given only for firm matches. Clone sizes are given selectively: once, few, many, or a class where the clone is expanded.

j_call	v_call	clone_size	d_call	cdr3_aa	cdr3_nt
TRBJ2-1	TRBV6-5	few	TRBD1	CASSRRDRVFDEQFF	TGTGCCAGCAGCCGCCGGGACAGGGTCTTCGATGAGCAGTTCTTC
TRBJ1-1	TRBV20-1	many	NA	CSAREGGDTEAFF	TGCAGTGCTAGAGAGGGAGGGGACACTGAAGCTTTCTTT
TRBJ2-7	TRBV4-3	NA	TRBD2	CASSQLNGGEAYEQYF	TGCGCCAGCAGCCAACTCAATGGGGGGGAGGCCTACGAGCAGTACTTC
TRBJ1-2	TRBV5-1	few	TRBD1	CASSVGTGRFYGYTF	TGCGCCAGCAGCGTCGGGACAGGGAGATTCTATGGCTACACCTTC
TRBJ2-1	TRBV27	few	NA	CASSFLLNNEQFF	TGTGCCAGCAGTTTTTTACTGAACAATGAGCAGTTCTTC
TRBJ2-1	TRBV4-3	NA	NA	CASSQELGGVNEQFF	TGCGCCAGCAGCCAAGAGTTGGGGGGTGTCAATGAGCAGTTCTTC
TRBJ1-3	TRBV6-6	NA	NA	CASSYPTYNRVSSGNTIYF	TGTGCCAGCAGTTACCCGACCTATAACAGGGTCAGCTCTGGAAACACCATATATTTT
TRBJ2-1	TRBV10-3	NA	NA	CAISAPDNEQFF	TGTGCCATCAGTGCGCCTGACAATGAGCAGTTCTTC
TRBJ2-3	TRBV27	few	NA	CASRIQGTDTQYF	TGTGCCAGCAGGATCCAGGGGACAGATACGCAGTATTTT
TRBJ2-2	TRBV29-1	NA	NA	CSVDIGNAGELFF	TGCAGCGTTGATATAGGGAACGCCGGGGAGCTGTTTTTT
TRBJ2-1	TRBV7-9	NA	TRBD2	CASSSVRLAGDNEQFF	TGTGCCAGCAGCTCGGTAAGGCTAGCGGGGGACAATGAGCAGTTCTTC
TRBJ2-2	TRBV28	few	NA	CASSLRRNGELFF	TGTGCCAGCAGTTTGCGGCGGAACGGGGAGCTGTTTTTT
TRBJ1-1	TRBV6-2/TRBV6-3	few	NA	CASSYSGQGSTEAFF	TGTGCCAGCAGTTACTCGGGCCAGGGAAGCACTGAAGCTTTCTTT